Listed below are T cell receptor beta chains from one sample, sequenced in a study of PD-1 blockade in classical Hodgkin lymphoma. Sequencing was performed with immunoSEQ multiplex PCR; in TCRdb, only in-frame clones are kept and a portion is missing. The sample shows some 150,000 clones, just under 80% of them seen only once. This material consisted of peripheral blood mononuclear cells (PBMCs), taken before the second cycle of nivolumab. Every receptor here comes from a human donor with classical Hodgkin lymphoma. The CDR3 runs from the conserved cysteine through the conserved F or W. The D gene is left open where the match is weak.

cdr3_aa: CASSEGNGLAKNIQYF
cdr3_nt: TGTGCCAGCAGTGAAGGAAACGGACTAGCCAAAAACATTCAGTACTTC
j_call: TRBJ2-4
v_call: TRBV25-1
d_call: NA

cdr3_aa: CASSLPTGELFF
cdr3_nt: TGTGCCAGCAGTCTCCCGACCGGGGAGCTGTTTTTT
j_call: TRBJ2-2
v_call: TRBV6-5
d_call: NA

cdr3_aa: CASIQRGTGRLNYGYTF
cdr3_nt: TGTGCCAGCATTCAGAGGGGTACAGGGCGACTTAACTATGGCTACACCTTC
j_call: TRBJ1-2
v_call: TRBV28
d_call: NA

cdr3_aa: CASSLVAQTYEQYF
cdr3_nt: TGCGCCAGCAGCTTGGTGGCCCAAACCTACGAGCAGTACTTC
j_call: TRBJ2-7
v_call: TRBV5-1
d_call: NA

cdr3_aa: CASSFLGQGGRTPQYF
cdr3_nt: TGTGCCAGCAGCTTTCTGGGACAGGGAGGGAGAACGCCCCAGTACTTC
j_call: TRBJ2-5
v_call: TRBV7-2
d_call: TRBD1

cdr3_aa: CASSPGNGGTDTQYF
cdr3_nt: TGTGCCAGCAGCCCAGGGAATGGGGGCACAGATACGCAGTATTTT
j_call: TRBJ2-3
v_call: TRBV7-3
d_call: NA

cdr3_aa: CASSFDLLDEQFF
cdr3_nt: TGTGCCAGCAGTTTTGACTTGTTGGATGAGCAGTTCTTC
j_call: TRBJ2-1
v_call: TRBV28
d_call: NA

cdr3_aa: CASHDGPLQGSTDTQYF
cdr3_nt: TGTGCCAGCCACGACGGCCCCTTACAGGGGTCCACAGATACGCAGTATTTT
j_call: TRBJ2-3
v_call: TRBV28
d_call: TRBD1

cdr3_aa: CASSVGLAGETQYF
cdr3_nt: TGTGCCAGCAGCGTAGGACTAGCGGGAGAGACCCAGTACTTC
j_call: TRBJ2-5
v_call: TRBV9
d_call: TRBD2

cdr3_aa: CSVELGYTGELFF
cdr3_nt: TGCAGCGTTGAACTCGGGTACACCGGGGAGCTGTTTTTT
j_call: TRBJ2-2
v_call: TRBV29-1
d_call: NA

cdr3_aa: CAISESGVTDTQYF
cdr3_nt: TGTGCCATCAGTGAGTCGGGTGTCACAGATACGCAGTATTTT
j_call: TRBJ2-3
v_call: TRBV10-3
d_call: NA

cdr3_aa: CASSLWHRGGGYGYTF
cdr3_nt: TGTGCCAGCAGTTTATGGCATAGGGGAGGCGGCTATGGCTACACCTTC
j_call: TRBJ1-2
v_call: TRBV27
d_call: NA

cdr3_aa: CASSINQRDRGRRGYTF
cdr3_nt: TGTGCCAGTAGTATAAACCAAAGGGACAGGGGCCGCCGTGGCTACACCTTC
j_call: TRBJ1-2
v_call: TRBV19
d_call: TRBD1